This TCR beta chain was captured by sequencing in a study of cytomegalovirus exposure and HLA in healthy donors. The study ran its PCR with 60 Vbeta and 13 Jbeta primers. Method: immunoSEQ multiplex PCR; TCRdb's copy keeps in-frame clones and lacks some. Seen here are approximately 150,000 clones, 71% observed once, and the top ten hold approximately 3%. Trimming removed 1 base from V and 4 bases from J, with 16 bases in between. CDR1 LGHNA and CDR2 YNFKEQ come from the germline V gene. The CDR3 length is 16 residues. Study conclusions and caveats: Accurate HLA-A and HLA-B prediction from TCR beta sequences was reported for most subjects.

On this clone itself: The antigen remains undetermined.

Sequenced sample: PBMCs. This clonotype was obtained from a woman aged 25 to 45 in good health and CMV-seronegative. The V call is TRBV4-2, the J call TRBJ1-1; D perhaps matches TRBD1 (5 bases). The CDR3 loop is CASSQGVGALATEAFF. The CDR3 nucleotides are TGTGCCAGCAGCCAAGGCGTTGGGGCCCTCGCCACTGAAGCTTTCTTT.